This passage covers 18 T cell receptor beta chains from one sample sequenced in a study of identical twins. TCRdb analysed the 5' RACE reads with MiXCR anew, one entry per CDR3 protein. The sample yields 260,000 or so distinct CDR3 sequences, approximately 7.8% seen once. The same sample was also used in a study of yellow fever vaccine responses in identical twins.

Sequencing used CD8+ T cells sorted from blood. Source of these receptors: a woman aged 18-29 years in good health.

J is TRBJ2-2 and V is TRBV29-1, with TRBD2 matching over 12 bases. This CDR3 comprises 15 residues. Trimming removed 6 bases from V and 7 bases from J; junction bases left unmatched: 9. CDR1 and CDR2 from the germline V gene are SQVTM and ANQGSEA. This CDR3 is CSVEGLAGQGGELFF. CDR3 sequence (DNA): TGCAGCGTCGAGGGACTAGCGGGTCAAGGCGGGGAGCTGTTTTTT.

A few counts support this clonotype. The chain has TRBV20-1 and TRBJ1-1; D gene unclear. The germline gives CDR1 DFQATT, CDR2 SNEGSKA (reference sequence). V dropped 6 bases and J dropped 8 bases, with 10 bases sitting between them. CDR3 length: 10 residues. This chain's CDR3 is CSASAPEAFF. Written as DNA, the CDR3 is TGCAGTGCCAGCGCCCCCGAAGCTTTCTTT.

This clonotype occurred a few times. J is TRBJ2-3 and V is TRBV20-1; 10 positions agree with TRBD2. Germline V lookup: CDR1 DFQATT, CDR2 SNEGSKA (reference sequence). The CDR3 consists of 16 residues. The trim removed 1 base at V and 1 base at J, leaving 5 bases unmatched. In nucleotides, the CDR3 is TGCAGTGCTAGAGCCACCGGGACTAGCGGCACAGATACGCAGTATTTT. This codes for CSARATGTSGTDTQYF.

This clonotype was counted many times. The V gene is TRBV25-1, the J gene TRBJ2-5, with 7 bases identical to TRBD2. The CDR3 consists of 16 residues. J was trimmed by 1 base and V by 1 base; bases with no gene match: 6. Germline V gene lookup returns CDR1 MGHDK and CDR2 SYGVNS. The CDR3 coding sequence is TGTGCCAGCAGTGAATCCGGAGCGGGGCTCCAAGAGACCCAGTACTTC. It yields the protein CASSESGAGLQETQYF.

As regards this clonotype: This may be a read error, as it is one base from a much larger clone. The chain joins TRBV29-1 to TRBJ2-3; D gene unclear. The CDR3 totals 10 residues. The germline gives CDR1 SQVTM, CDR2 ANQGSEA. The CDR3 nucleotides are TGCAGCGTTGAAGAAGATACGCAGTTTTTT. Protein sequence: CSVEEDTQFF.

This clonotype was observed a handful of times. The chain carries TRBV7-9 and TRBJ1-4; possible D gene TRBD1, 5 bases. Looked up from germline, CDR1 is SEHNR and CDR2 is FQNEAQ (reference sequence). The CDR3 consists of 15 residues. Deletions cut 4 bases from V and 8 bases from J, with 17 bases between. DNA for the CDR3: TGTGCCAGCAGCTCAGCCGGGACCGAGGGGGAAAAACTGTTTTTT. Its protein product is CASSSAGTEGEKLFF.

Worth noting for this clonotype: One end of the junction does not line up with germline, which may come from a read error. The rearrangement joins TRBV13 to TRBJ2-3; tentative D call: TRBD1 (6 bases). The length of the CDR3 is 16 residues. Per germline, CDR1 PRHDT and CDR2 FYEKMQ (reference sequence). CDR3 sequence reads: CVSSTRQGLSTDTQYF. DNA of the CDR3: TGTGTCAGCAGCACCCGGCAGGGGCTGAGCACAGATACGCAGTATTTT.

The chain is built from TRBV4-1 and TRBJ2-5; D not resolved. The CDR3 runs 16 residues. Germline CDR1 reads MGHRA; CDR2 reads YSYEKL. The ends were cut back, 4 bases at V and 2 bases at J, with 17 bases in the middle. The CDR3 is CASSRLPSPSQETQYF. The DNA for the CDR3 is TGCGCCAGCAGCCGCCTTCCGTCGCCTTCACAAGAGACCCAGTACTTC.

This clonotype occurred a few times. V and J are TRBV2 and TRBJ2-1; TRBD2 agrees at 10 bases. The CDR3 is made up of 13 amino acids. J gave up 7 bases and V 7 bases, and 4 bases lay outside the gene matches. Germline V gene data show CDR1 as SNHLY and CDR2 as FYNNEI. CDR3 amino acids: CASTSGSSNEQFF. The CDR3 DNA is TGTGCCAGCACTAGCGGGAGCTCAAATGAGCAGTTCTTC.

The chain is built from TRBV7-6 and TRBJ2-7; no reliable D call. CDR1 and CDR2 (germline): SGHVS, FNYEAQ. V was clipped by 5 bases and J by 4 bases, with 12 bases between them. This CDR3 is 13 amino acids long. The CDR3 DNA reads TGTGCCAGCAGCCGAGGTGCGGTTTACGAGCAGTACGTC. Its protein product is CASSRGAVYEQYV.

The gene calls are TRBV7-2 and TRBJ1-1, with 9 positions matching TRBD1. V trimming: 5 bases; J trimming: 5 bases; junction bases outside the gene matches: 12. CDR1 is SGHTA, CDR2 FQGNSA, per germline. CDR3 length equals 16 residues. CDR3 sequence: CASSPSFWTGVTEAFF. The CDR3 DNA reads TGTGCCAGCAGCCCCAGCTTTTGGACAGGGGTTACTGAAGCTTTCTTT.

This chain uses TRBV19 with TRBJ1-5; TRBD1 matches at 8 bases. Germline V gene lookup returns CDR1 LNHDA and CDR2 SQIVND (reference sequence). The CDR3 extends over 13 amino acids. Germline trimming cut 4 bases from V and 6 bases from J; bases unmatched to any gene: 2. The CDR3 spells CASSTDRAQPQHF. Written as DNA, the CDR3 is TGTGCCAGTAGTACGGACAGGGCTCAGCCCCAGCATTTT.

This clonotype has a count of ten or more. The chain couples TRBV29-1 to TRBJ2-5, with D possibly being TRBD1 (8 bases). The CDR3 contains 14 residues. The V end was cut by 0 bases, the J end by 5 bases, with 13 bases between. Germline V gene data show CDR1 as SQVTM and CDR2 as ANQGSEA. CDR3: CSVEDLQGGETQYF. The CDR3 nucleotides read TGCAGCGTTGAAGACCTACAGGGGGGGGAGACCCAGTACTTC.

The V and J genes are TRBV5-7 and TRBJ2-1; D unresolved. TRBV5-7 has ORF status, its function being uncertain. Between the trimmed V and J ends, which lost 0 bases and 6 bases, there was a span of 7 bases. This CDR3 has 13 residues. The CDR3 DNA follows: TGTGCCAGCAGCTTGGGGCTCCTCAATGAGCAGTTCTTC. Translation gives CASSLGLLNEQFF.

This clonotype was counted ten times or more. V usage is TRBV11-1 and J usage is TRBJ2-3, with D possibly being TRBD1 (6 bases). The CDR3 consists of 18 residues. With 3 bases removed from V and 3 bases from J, the gap between germline ends came to 22 bases. Germline V gene lookup returns CDR1 SGHAT and CDR2 FQDESV (reference sequence). The CDR3 DNA sequence: TGTGCCAGCAGCTTCCAGCCGCCGACAGGAGGAAGGACAGATACGCAGTATTTT. This gives the protein CASSFQPPTGGRTDTQYF. Full variable domain (remainder filled in from reference TRBV11-1 and TRBJ2-3): EAEVAQSPRYKITEKSQAVAFWCDPISGHATLYWYRQILGQGPELLVQFQDESVVDDSQLPKDRFSAERLKGVDSTLKIQPAELGDSAMYLCASSFQPPTGGRTDTQYFGPGTRLTVL.

This clonotype was seen ten or more times. The chain recombines TRBV12-3 or TRBV12-4 with TRBJ2-1; 8 nucleotides line up with TRBD2. This CDR3 comprises 13 residues. V was clipped by 4 bases and J by 6 bases; unmatched bases: 2. CDR3 DNA: TGTGCCAGCAGTTCGGGGGGGGTCAATGAGCAGTTCTTC. This gives the protein CASSSGGVNEQFF.

This rearrangement joins TRBV12-3 or TRBV12-4 to TRBJ2-1; D is unresolved. Trimming removed 6 bases at V and 6 bases at J, with 21 bases between. This CDR3 contains 16 residues. The CDR3 DNA sequence: TGTGCCAGCAGCCGTTATCTAACTCCGAGTTTCAATGAGCAGTTCTTC. It specifies CASSRYLTPSFNEQFF.

In this sample, this clonotype turned up many times. The V call is TRBV12-3 or TRBV12-4, the J call TRBJ2-1; D unclear. The V and J ends lost 6 bases and 2 bases respectively, with 5 bases between them. CDR3 size: 12 residues. CDR3 residues: CASRVAYNEQFF. CDR3 DNA sequence: TGTGCCAGCAGGGTGGCCTACAATGAGCAGTTCTTC.